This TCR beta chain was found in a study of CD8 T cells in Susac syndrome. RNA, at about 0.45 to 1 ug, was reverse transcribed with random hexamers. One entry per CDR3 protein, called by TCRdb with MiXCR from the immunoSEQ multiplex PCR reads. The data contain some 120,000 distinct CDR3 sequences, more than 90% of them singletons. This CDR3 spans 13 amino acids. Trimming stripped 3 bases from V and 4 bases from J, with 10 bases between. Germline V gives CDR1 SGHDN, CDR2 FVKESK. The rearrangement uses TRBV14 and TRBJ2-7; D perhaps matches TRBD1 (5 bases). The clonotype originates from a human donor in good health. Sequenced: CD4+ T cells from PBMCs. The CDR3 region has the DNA TGTGCCAGCAGCCAGATGTCAGGGTACGAGCAGTACTTC. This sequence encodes CASSQMSGYEQYF.